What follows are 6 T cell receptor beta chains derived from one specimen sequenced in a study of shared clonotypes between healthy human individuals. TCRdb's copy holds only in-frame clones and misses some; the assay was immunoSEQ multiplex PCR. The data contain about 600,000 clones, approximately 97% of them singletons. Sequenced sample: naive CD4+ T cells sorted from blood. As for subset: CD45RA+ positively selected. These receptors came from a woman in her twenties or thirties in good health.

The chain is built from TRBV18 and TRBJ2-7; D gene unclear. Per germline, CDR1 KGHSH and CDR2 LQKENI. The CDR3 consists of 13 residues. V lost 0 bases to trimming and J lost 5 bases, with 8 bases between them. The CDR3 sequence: CASSPPSRNEQYF. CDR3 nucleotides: TGTGCCAGCTCACCACCTAGCCGAAACGAGCAGTACTTC.

Written as DNA, the CDR3 is TGTGCCAGCAGCTCCTTACGGGACAAGAACACTGAAGCTTTCTTT. Residues: CASSSLRDKNTEAFF. V is TRBV11-2 and J is TRBJ1-1; D might be TRBD1 (6 bases). This CDR3 contains 15 residues. Between the trimmed V and J ends, which lost 4 bases and 1 base, there was a span of 13 bases. Germline lookup yields CDR1 SGHAT and CDR2 FQNNGV. Using reference TRBV11-2 and TRBJ1-1 for the parts outside the CDR3, the full variable domain is EAGVAQSPRYKIIEKRQSVAFWCNPISGHATLYWYQQILGQGPKLLIQFQNNGVVDDSQLPKDRFSAERLKGVDSTLKIQPAKLEDSAVYLCASSSLRDKNTEAFFGQGTRLTVV.

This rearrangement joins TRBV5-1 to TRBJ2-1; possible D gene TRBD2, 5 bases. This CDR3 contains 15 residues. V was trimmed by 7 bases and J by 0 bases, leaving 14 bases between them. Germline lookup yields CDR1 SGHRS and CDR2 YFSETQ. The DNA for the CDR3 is TGCGCCAGCTGTCCCAGCGGTAACTCCTACAATGAGCAGTTCTTC. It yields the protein CASCPSGNSYNEQFF.

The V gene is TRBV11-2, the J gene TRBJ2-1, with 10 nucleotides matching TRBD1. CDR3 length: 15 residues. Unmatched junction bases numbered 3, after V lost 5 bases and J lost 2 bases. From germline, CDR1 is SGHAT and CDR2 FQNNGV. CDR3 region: CASSTGTGAYNEQFF. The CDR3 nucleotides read TGTGCCAGCAGCACCGGGACAGGGGCCTACAATGAGCAGTTCTTC.

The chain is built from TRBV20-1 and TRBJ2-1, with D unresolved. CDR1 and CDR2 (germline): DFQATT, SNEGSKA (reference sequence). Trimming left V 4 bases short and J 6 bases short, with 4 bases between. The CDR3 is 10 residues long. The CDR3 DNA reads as TGCAGTGCTATGCCCAATGAGCAGTTCTTC. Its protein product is CSAMPNEQFF.

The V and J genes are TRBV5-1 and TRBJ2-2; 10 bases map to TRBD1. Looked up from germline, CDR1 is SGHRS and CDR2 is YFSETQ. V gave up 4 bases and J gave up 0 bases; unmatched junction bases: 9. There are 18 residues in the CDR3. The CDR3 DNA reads TGCGCCAGCAGCACCCGGGGACAGGGGCCCTCGAACACCGGGGAGCTGTTTTTT. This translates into CASSTRGQGPSNTGELFF.